These 22 T cell receptor beta chains originate from one sample sequenced in a study of blood T cell repertoires in COVID-19. Here immunoSEQ multiplex PCR was the method, and the copy in TCRdb shows in-frame clones only, minus some. The sample has hundreds of thousands of clones, approximately 81% seen once. Specimen: PBMCs or T cells enriched from blood (not recorded which). Source of these receptors: a woman in her forties or fifties who had recovered from COVID-19.

The chain couples TRBV5-1 to TRBJ1-2, with a possible D match to TRBD1 (5 bases). This CDR3 is built from 16 residues. V was pared by 3 bases and J by 4 bases, with 19 bases between. Germline lookup yields CDR1 SGHRS and CDR2 YFSETQ. CDR3 sequence: CASSSGRGTTFYGYTF. DNA for the CDR3: TGCGCCAGCAGCTCCGGGAGAGGGACGACTTTCTATGGCTACACCTTC. Combining the CDR3 with reference TRBV5-1 and TRBJ1-2 gives the whole variable domain KAGVTQTPRYLIKTRGQQVTLSCSPISGHRSVSWYQQTPGQGLQFLFEYFSETQRNKGNFPGRFSGRQFSNSRSEMNVSTLELGDSALYLCASSSGRGTTFYGYTFGSGTRLTVV.

This chain connects TRBV10-3 to TRBJ1-3; tentative D call: TRBD1 (5 bases). Germline V gives CDR1 ENHRY, CDR2 SYGVKD. Trimming shortened V by 8 bases and J by 4 bases, and 15 bases separated the two germline ends. This CDR3 is built from 14 residues. CDR3 residues: CAIHGGNKGNTIYF. The CDR3 DNA reads TGTGCCATCCACGGGGGAAATAAAGGAAACACCATATATTTT.

This clone has only a few counts. V usage is TRBV20-1 and J usage is TRBJ2-3, with 7 positions matching TRBD2. Germline lookup yields CDR1 DFQATT and CDR2 SNEGSKA (reference sequence). The CDR3 loop spans 14 amino acids. The J segment lost 0 bases and the V segment lost 3 bases, leaving 3 bases of the junction unmatched. CDR3 sequence (DNA): TGCAGTGCTAGTAGCGGGTTAAGCACAGATACGCAGTATTTT. Protein product: CSASSGLSTDTQYF.

The gene calls are TRBV9 and TRBJ2-7, with D perhaps TRBD1 (5 bases). V was trimmed by 1 base and J by 3 bases, leaving 14 bases between them. Looked up from germline, CDR1 is SGDLS and CDR2 is YYNGEE. The CDR3 consists of 15 residues. The CDR3 sequence is CASSVSQGDIYEQYF. Written as DNA, the CDR3 is TGTGCCAGCAGCGTATCGCAAGGGGATATCTACGAGCAGTACTTC.

This clone was counted between two and nine times. The rearrangement links TRBV5-1 to TRBJ2-3; 8 nucleotides line up with TRBD1. The CDR3 loop spans 15 amino acids. Losses at the gene ends were 0 bases for V and 5 bases for J; bases not matched to a gene: 5. CDR1 is SGHRS and CDR2 is YFSETQ in the germline V gene. The DNA of the CDR3 is TGCGCCAGCAGCTTGGCGGACAGGGAGATAGATACGCAGTATTTT. Translation gives CASSLADREIDTQYF. The whole variable domain, remainder taken from reference TRBV5-1 and TRBJ2-3, is KAGVTQTPRYLIKTRGQQVTLSCSPISGHRSVSWYQQTPGQGLQFLFEYFSETQRNKGNFPGRFSGRQFSNSRSEMNVSTLELGDSALYLCASSLADREIDTQYFGPGTRLTVL.

This sequence joins TRBV7-6 and TRBJ2-3; 16 bases line up with TRBD2. Germline assignment: CDR1 SGHVS and CDR2 FNYEAQ. The CDR3 spans 18 residues. Trimming cost V 2 bases and J 4 bases; bases outside gene matches: 6. DNA for the CDR3: TGTGCCAGCAGCTTACTACCCGGGACTAGCGGGAGGGCAGATACGCAGTATTTT. Amino acid sequence: CASSLLPGTSGRADTQYF.

In its sample, this clone was seen a few times. The gene calls are TRBV14 and TRBJ2-6; no clear D. The length of the CDR3 is 15 residues. Trimming shortened V by 1 base and J by 5 bases, and 9 bases separated the two germline ends. The germline CDR1 and CDR2 sequences are SGHDN and FVKESK. CDR3 coding DNA: TGTGCCAGCAGCCAAGGTACTTATAGGGCCAACGTCCTGACTTTC. The encoded protein is CASSQGTYRANVLTF.

This clone came up many times. The V and J genes are TRBV24-1 and TRBJ1-2, with D possibly TRBD1 on 5 matching bases. The CDR3 loop spans 14 amino acids. Trimming took off 12 bases at V and 8 bases at J, with 24 bases between the two ends. Germline V gene data show CDR1 as KGHDR and CDR2 as SFDVKD. CDR3 bases: TGTGCCGCCTCCAGTGGTGGGGCTTTAAGGGGCTACACCTTC. The encoded protein is CAASSGGALRGYTF.

This chain joins TRBV10-2 and TRBJ2-1; 7 positions agree with TRBD2. Germline CDR1 and CDR2: WSHSY and SAAADI. The CDR3 totals 16 residues. The junction had 14 bases not matched to a gene; V was cut back by 7 bases and J by 5 bases. This CDR3 reads CASNGGSKGGDNEQFF. As DNA, the CDR3 is TGCGCCAGCAACGGCGGGAGTAAAGGTGGCGACAATGAGCAGTTCTTC.

V is TRBV6-5 and J is TRBJ1-3; D is unresolved. Trimming removed 10 bases from V and 0 bases from J, with 10 bases in between. CDR1 and CDR2 (germline): MNHEY, SVGAGI. The CDR3 has 13 amino acids. The CDR3 sequence: CATAGLSGNTIYF. The CDR3 DNA reads as TGTGCCACAGCGGGTCTCTCTGGAAACACCATATATTTT.

The chain recombines TRBV21-1 with TRBJ2-1; TRBD2 is the table's D call and was not checked against the DNA. TRBV21-1 is a recognized pseudogene. CDR3 length: 13 residues. CDR3: CASSEGRHNEQFF. The CDR3 DNA reads as TGTGCCAGCAGCGAGGGGAGGCACAATGAGCAGTTCTTC.

The chain has TRBV29-1 and TRBJ2-5; D is unclear. CDR1 SQVTM and CDR2 ANQGSEA come from the germline V gene. The V end was cut by 4 bases, the J end by 2 bases, with 8 bases between. CDR3 length: 12 amino acids. For the CDR3, the DNA is TGCAGCGTTGCACAGTCACAAGAGACCCAGTACTTC. It yields the protein CSVAQSQETQYF.

V and J are TRBV7-2 and TRBJ1-5, with 9 nucleotides matching TRBD1. Germline V gene sequence: CDR1 SGHTA, CDR2 FQGNSA. This CDR3 contains 16 residues. V dropped 4 bases and J dropped 4; count of bases not matched to a gene: 8. The CDR3 protein is CASSSRGQGWNQPQHF. Here the CDR3 DNA reads TGTGCCAGCAGCTCCAGAGGACAGGGGTGGAATCAGCCCCAGCATTTT.

The chain combines TRBV19 with TRBJ1-1; no clear D. The germline CDR1 and CDR2 sequences are LNHDA and SQIVND (reference sequence). Trimming shortened V by 5 bases and J by 4 bases, and 8 bases separated the two germline ends. The CDR3 runs 12 residues. CDR3 loop: CASSLEGTEAFF. The CDR3 nucleotides are TGTGCCAGTAGTCTGGAGGGCACTGAAGCTTTCTTT.

This chain connects TRBV18 to TRBJ1-6; D is unresolved. V dropped 3 bases and J dropped 14 bases, with 20 bases sitting between them. This CDR3 contains 15 residues. The germline gives CDR1 KGHSH, CDR2 LQKENI. DNA for the CDR3: TGTGCCAGCTCACCTAGCGCGACCTTGGTGACCACCCTCCACTTT. Its translation: CASSPSATLVTTLHF.

The gene calls are TRBV29-1 and TRBJ1-2; D possibly corresponds to TRBD1 (6 bases). V dropped 7 bases and J dropped 3 bases, with 18 bases sitting between them. The CDR3 sequence is 14 residues long. Looked up from germline, CDR1 is SQVTM and CDR2 is ANQGSEA. This chain's CDR3 is CSALMQGLDYGYTF. In DNA, the CDR3 is TGCAGCGCCCTAATGCAGGGGCTCGACTATGGCTACACCTTC.

The rearrangement joins TRBV5-1 to TRBJ1-2; the D gene is possibly TRBD1 (5 bases). V was pared by 2 bases and J by 7 bases, with 15 bases between. Germline V CDR1 and CDR2: SGHRS, YFSETQ. The CDR3 runs to 14 residues. CDR3 protein: CASSFGYFQGGYTF. The CDR3 nucleotides are TGCGCCAGCAGCTTCGGCTACTTTCAGGGTGGCTACACCTTC.

V is TRBV6-5 and J is TRBJ1-6, with 7 nucleotides matching TRBD1. Looked up from germline, CDR1 is MNHEY and CDR2 is SVGAGI. The CDR3 consists of 16 residues. V lost 0 bases, J lost 4 bases, and 3 bases stayed unmatched. CDR3 in DNA: TGTGCCAGCAGTTACTCCATGACAGGGTATAATTCACCCCTCCACTTT. Translating gives CASSYSMTGYNSPLHF.

The rearrangement joins TRBV28 to TRBJ2-4; possible D gene TRBD1, 5 bases. The V end lost 5 bases, the J end lost 2 bases, and 19 bases lay between the germline ends. The CDR3 is made up of 17 amino acids. Germline V gene sequence: CDR1 MDHEN, CDR2 SYDVKM. For the CDR3, the DNA is TGTGCCAGCAGTCCCGAGACAGATAGTCTGACCAAAAACATTCAGTACTTC. This translates into CASSPETDSLTKNIQYF.

In DNA, the CDR3 is TGTGCCAGCAGAGAGTCCGGGACAGGGACAGATACGCAGTATTTT. Amino acids: CASRESGTGTDTQYF. V usage is TRBV6-5 and J usage is TRBJ2-3; 9 bases match TRBD1. The ends lost 6 bases at V and 3 bases at J; junction bases unmatched: 7. Germline CDR1 reads MNHEY; CDR2 reads SVGAGI. This CDR3 region has 15 residues.

CDR3 amino acids: CASSSKGGGYTF. The CDR3 DNA follows: TGTGCCAGCTCATCCAAAGGGGGTGGCTACACCTTC. The chain is built from TRBV18 and TRBJ1-2; TRBD1 might be the D (6 bases). The germline V and J ends were trimmed by 5 bases and 7 bases, with 11 bases remaining between them. Germline CDR1 is KGHSH and CDR2 is LQKENI. The CDR3 is 12 amino acids.

The V call is TRBV28, the J call TRBJ2-7; 7 bases match TRBD1. The germline V gene encodes CDR1 MDHEN and CDR2 SYDVKM. This CDR3 is built from 14 residues. Trimming removed 6 bases from V and 2 bases from J; junction bases left unmatched: 7. The CDR3 here is CASRTHGTAYEQYF. DNA for the CDR3: TGTGCCAGCAGGACCCACGGGACAGCCTACGAGCAGTACTTC. The whole variable domain, filled in from reference TRBV28 and TRBJ2-7, reads DVKVTQSSRYLVKRTGEKVFLECVQDMDHENMFWYRQDPGLGLRLIYFSYDVKMKEKGDIPEGYSVSREKKERFSLILESASTNQTSMYLCASRTHGTAYEQYFGPGTRLTVT.